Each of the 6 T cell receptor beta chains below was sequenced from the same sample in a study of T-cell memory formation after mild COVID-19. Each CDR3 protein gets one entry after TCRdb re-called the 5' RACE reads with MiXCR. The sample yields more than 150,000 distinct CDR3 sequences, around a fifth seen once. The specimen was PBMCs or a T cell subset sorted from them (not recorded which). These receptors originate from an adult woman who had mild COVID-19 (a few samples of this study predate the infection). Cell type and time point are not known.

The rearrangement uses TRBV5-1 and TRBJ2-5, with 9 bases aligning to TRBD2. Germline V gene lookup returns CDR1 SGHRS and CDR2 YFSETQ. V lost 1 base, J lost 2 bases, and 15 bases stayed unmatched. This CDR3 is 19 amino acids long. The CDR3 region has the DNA TGCGCCAGCAGCTTGACCTTAGCGGGGGAGCGGGCCTTTCAAGAGACCCAGTACTTC. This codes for CASSLTLAGERAFQETQYF.

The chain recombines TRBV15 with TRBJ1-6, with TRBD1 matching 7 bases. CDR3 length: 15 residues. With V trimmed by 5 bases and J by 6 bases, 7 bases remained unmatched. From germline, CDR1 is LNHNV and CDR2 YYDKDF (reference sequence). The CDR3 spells CATSPPGQSNSPLHF. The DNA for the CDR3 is TGTGCCACCAGCCCCCCGGGACAGAGTAATTCACCCCTCCACTTT.

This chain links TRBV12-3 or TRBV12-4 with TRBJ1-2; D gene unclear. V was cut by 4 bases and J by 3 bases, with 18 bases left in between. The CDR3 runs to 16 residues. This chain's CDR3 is CASSSSYQVIDYGYTF. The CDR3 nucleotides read TGTGCCAGCAGTTCGTCGTATCAGGTCATTGACTATGGCTACACCTTC.

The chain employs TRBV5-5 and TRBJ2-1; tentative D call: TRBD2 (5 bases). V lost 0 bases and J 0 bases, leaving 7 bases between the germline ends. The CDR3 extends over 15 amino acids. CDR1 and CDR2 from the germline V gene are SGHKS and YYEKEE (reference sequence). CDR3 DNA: TGTGCCAGCAGCTTGGAGCGGCGCTCCTACAATGAGCAGTTCTTC. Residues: CASSLERRSYNEQFF.

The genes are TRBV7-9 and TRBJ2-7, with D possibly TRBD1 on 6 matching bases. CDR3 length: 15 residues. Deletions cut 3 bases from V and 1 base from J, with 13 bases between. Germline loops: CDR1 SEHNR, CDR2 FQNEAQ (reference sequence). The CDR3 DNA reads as TGTGCCAGCAGCTTTAACAGGGCCGTTTCCTACGAGCAGTACTTC. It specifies CASSFNRAVSYEQYF.

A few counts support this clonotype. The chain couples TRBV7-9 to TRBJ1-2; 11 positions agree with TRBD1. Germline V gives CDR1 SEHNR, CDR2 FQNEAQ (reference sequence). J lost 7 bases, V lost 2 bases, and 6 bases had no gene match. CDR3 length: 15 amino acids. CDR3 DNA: TGTGCCAGCAGCTTATCTGGACAGGGGGCCATTGGCTACACCTTC. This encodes CASSLSGQGAIGYTF. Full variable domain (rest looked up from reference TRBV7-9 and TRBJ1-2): DTGVSQNPRHKITKRGQNVTFRCDPISEHNRLYWYRQTLGQGPEFLTYFQNEAQLEKSRLLSDRFSAERPKGSFSTLEIQRTEQGDSAMYLCASSLSGQGAIGYTFGSGTRLTVV.